Sequencing of this T cell receptor (beta chain) was carried out in a study of blood T cell repertoires in COVID-19. Study-level information: Acute and convalescent COVID-19 specimens originated in the United States, Italy and Spain. In each case, the material was cDNA or gDNA derived from T cells, B-cell-depleted T cells, or PBMCs.

In germline, CDR1 is SEHNR, CDR2 FQNEAQ (reference sequence). This CDR3 region has 17 residues. Germline trimming cut 1 base from V and 1 base from J; bases unmatched to any gene: 6. Original data processing: Counts of nucleated cells, estimated from reference gene primer amplification, were obtained. Method: immunoSEQ multiplex PCR; TCRdb's copy keeps in-frame clones and lacks some. That table is the source of V, J and clone size, and D and trimming were worked out from the DNA. The sample holds approximately 120,000 clones, approximately 68% seen once. The specimen sequenced was peripheral blood. The V gene is TRBV7-9, the J gene TRBJ2-2, with 7 bases fitting TRBD1. This clonotype originated in a woman in her 70s with acute or convalescent COVID-19. CDR3 amino acids: CASSLDRGQRNTGELFF. CDR3 in DNA: TGTGCCAGCAGCTTAGACCGGGGACAGAGGAACACCGGGGAGCTGTTTTTT.